Each of the 16 T cell receptor beta chains below was sequenced from the same sample in a study of a mutant IDH1 vaccine in newly diagnosed glioma (dated by TCRdb to the early 2020s). The library was prepared using the immunoSEQ multiplex PCR assay. TCRdb limited this immuneACCESS table to in-frame rearrangements with V and J called. A share of clones is missing; checked studies link under half to unresolved V genes, and the rest is unexplained. Here the sample has around 50,000 clones; around 86% occur a single time. Less than 3% of the sample goes to the ten largest clones. What the time point label conveys for this sample: baseline, week 1 (first vaccination visit). The treatment or condition tag for this specimen amounts to: pre-vaccination baseline after standard-of-care therapy. The starting material was PBMCs, obtained from a glioma patient treated with radiotherapy, temozolomide or both. Receptor source: a man in his forties with glioma.

By sample fraction, this clone is medium-sized. V usage is TRBV19 and J usage is TRBJ1-5; D perhaps matches TRBD1 (6 bases). The CDR3 extends over 12 amino acids. The V end was cut by 8 bases, the J end by 4 bases, with 9 bases between. In germline, CDR1 is LNHDA, CDR2 SQIVND (reference sequence). The CDR3 protein is CASLQGNQPQHF. DNA for the CDR3: TGTGCCAGTCTTCAGGGGAATCAGCCCCAGCATTTT. Variable domain in full (rest from reference TRBV19 and TRBJ1-5): DGGITQSPKYLFRKEGQNVTLSCEQNLNHDAMYWYRQDPGQGLRLIYYSQIVNDFQKGDIAEGYSVSREKKESFPLTVTSAQKNPTAFYLCASLQGNQPQHFGDGTRLSIL.

J is TRBJ2-3 and V is TRBV5-1; unclear D gene. The CDR3 is 12 amino acids. From germline, CDR1 is SGHRS and CDR2 YFSETQ. Trimming left V 2 bases short and J 2 bases short, with 3 bases between. This CDR3 is CASSFTTDTQYF. The DNA of the CDR3 is TGCGCCAGCAGCTTTACCACAGATACGCAGTATTTT.

This clone was counted between two and nine times. V and J are TRBV28 and TRBJ2-4; 7 nucleotides match TRBD1. The CDR3 extends over 15 amino acids. Germline assignment: CDR1 MDHEN and CDR2 SYDVKM. The V gene end was trimmed by 6 bases and the J gene end by 7 bases; junction bases not matched to a gene: 12. CDR3 in amino acids: CASSLGGVLGNIQYF. The CDR3 bases are TGTGCCAGCAGCCTAGGGGGCGTACTGGGGAACATTCAGTACTTC.

This sequence joins TRBV7-9 and TRBJ2-1; D is perhaps TRBD2 (6 bases). The germline V gene has CDR1 SEHNR and CDR2 FQNEAQ (reference sequence). Trimming stripped 6 bases from V and 0 bases from J, with 15 bases between. This CDR3 is 16 amino acids long. CDR3 residues: CASRPRAGYSYNEQFF. In DNA, the CDR3 is TGTGCCAGCAGACCCCGAGCGGGCTACTCCTACAATGAGCAGTTCTTC.

Only a few counts were recorded for this clone. This chain joins TRBV6-5 and TRBJ1-1; D unclear. The CDR3 consists of 13 residues. From germline, CDR1 is MNHEY and CDR2 SVGAGI. Trimming removed 6 bases from V and 6 bases from J, with 14 bases in between. CDR3 DNA sequence: TGTGCCAGCAGAGAGGAGTTCCTGGCTGAAGCTTTCTTT. It codes for CASREEFLAEAFF.

V gene TRBV7-9 combines with J gene TRBJ2-1, with 7 bases that match TRBD2. CDR3 length: 14 amino acids. The V gene end was trimmed by 4 bases and the J gene end by 8 bases; junction bases not matched to a gene: 8. Germline assignment: CDR1 SEHNR and CDR2 FQNEAQ (reference sequence). The CDR3 bases are TGTGCCAGCAGCTCCATGGGAGGGTTACATGAGCAGTTCTTC. Protein sequence: CASSSMGGLHEQFF.

The gene calls are TRBV7-9 and TRBJ2-7, with D uncertain. This CDR3 region has 12 residues. V was cut by 3 bases and J by 4 bases, with 7 bases left in between. The germline V gene has CDR1 SEHNR and CDR2 FQNEAQ (reference sequence). CDR3 loop: CASSFQSYEQYF. The CDR3 region has the DNA TGTGCCAGCAGCTTCCAGTCTTACGAGCAGTACTTC.

The genes are TRBV5-1 and TRBJ2-1; 11 bases are a match to TRBD2. J was trimmed by 2 bases and V by 3 bases; bases with no gene match: 4. The germline CDR1 and CDR2 sequences are SGHRS and YFSETQ. The CDR3 consists of 16 residues. CDR3 DNA: TGCGCCAGCAGCTCGCTGACTAGCGGGGCCTACAATGAGCAGTTCTTC. Its protein is CASSSLTSGAYNEQFF.

This clone was detected once. The V gene is TRBV13, the J gene TRBJ2-1; 11 positions match TRBD2. CDR1 is PRHDT and CDR2 is FYEKMQ in the germline V gene (reference sequence). V lost 2 bases, J lost 9 bases, and 3 bases stayed unmatched. This CDR3 comprises 14 residues. The CDR3 is CASSLWLAGGEQFF. The DNA for the CDR3 is TGTGCCAGCAGCTTATGGCTAGCGGGGGGTGAGCAGTTCTTC.

The chain is built from TRBV14 and TRBJ1-4; D is possibly TRBD1 (5 bases). Deletions cut 3 bases from V and 13 bases from J, with 15 bases between. From germline, CDR1 is SGHDN and CDR2 FVKESK. The CDR3 extends over 13 amino acids. The CDR3 sequence: CASSQRGGIRLFF. CDR3 DNA sequence: TGTGCCAGCAGCCAGAGGGGTGGCATTCGACTGTTTTTT.

The chain couples TRBV7-9 to TRBJ1-4, with D maybe TRBD1 (6 bases). This CDR3 is built from 14 residues. The V and J ends lost 6 bases and 3 bases respectively, with 11 bases between them. The germline CDR1 and CDR2 sequences are SEHNR and FQNEAQ (reference sequence). CDR3 sequence reads: CASRSTGANEKLFF. The CDR3 coding sequence is TGTGCCAGCAGATCGACAGGCGCTAATGAAAAACTGTTTTTT. The full variable domain, rest sourced from reference TRBV7-9 and TRBJ1-4, is DTGVSQNPRHKITKRGQNVTFRCDPISEHNRLYWYRQTLGQGPEFLTYFQNEAQLEKSRLLSDRFSAERPKGSFSTLEIQRTEQGDSAMYLCASRSTGANEKLFFGSGTQLSVL.

The chain is built from TRBV9 and TRBJ2-2; D gene uncertain. V lost 6 bases and J 2 bases, leaving 8 bases between the germline ends. This CDR3 has 13 residues. CDR1 is SGDLS, CDR2 YYNGEE, per germline. In DNA, the CDR3 is TGTGCCAGCAATCACGGTAACACCGGGGAGCTGTTTTTT. This sequence encodes CASNHGNTGELFF.

The chain couples TRBV18 to TRBJ1-2, with 9 nucleotides matching TRBD1. The CDR3 sequence is 15 residues long. Germline-derived CDR1 and CDR2 are KGHSH and LQKENI. Trimming at V came to 6 bases and at J to 4 bases, leaving 9 bases not matched to a gene. The CDR3, as DNA: TGTGCCAGCTCGCCCGGGACAGGGCACTTCTATGGCTACACCTTC. Translated: CASSPGTGHFYGYTF.

The chain has TRBV9 and TRBJ2-7; TRBD2 matches at 15 bases. The ends lost 4 bases at V and 4 bases at J; junction bases unmatched: 9. The CDR3 consists of 17 residues. Germline V gives CDR1 SGDLS, CDR2 YYNGEE. CDR3 in DNA: TGTGCCAGCAGCCGAGTTCCGGGACTAGCGGGAGGTTACGAGCAGTACTTC. This translates into CASSRVPGLAGGYEQYF.

The rearrangement uses TRBV10-3 and TRBJ2-5; D unresolved. The CDR3 is 13 amino acids. The germline V gene encodes CDR1 ENHRY and CDR2 SYGVKD. Deletions cut 7 bases from V and 1 base from J, with 10 bases between. The CDR3 spells CAIMKGGQETQYF. CDR3 sequence (DNA): TGTGCCATCATGAAGGGTGGCCAAGAGACCCAGTACTTC.

The chain links TRBV5-1 to TRBJ2-7; possibly TRBD2 for D (6 bases). The ends were cut back, 0 bases at V and 3 bases at J, with 13 bases in the middle. The CDR3 is 15 amino acids. The germline V gene has CDR1 SGHRS and CDR2 YFSETQ. The CDR3 region is CASSLARGGNYEQYF. For the CDR3, the DNA is TGCGCCAGCAGCTTGGCCCGGGGCGGGAACTACGAGCAGTACTTC.